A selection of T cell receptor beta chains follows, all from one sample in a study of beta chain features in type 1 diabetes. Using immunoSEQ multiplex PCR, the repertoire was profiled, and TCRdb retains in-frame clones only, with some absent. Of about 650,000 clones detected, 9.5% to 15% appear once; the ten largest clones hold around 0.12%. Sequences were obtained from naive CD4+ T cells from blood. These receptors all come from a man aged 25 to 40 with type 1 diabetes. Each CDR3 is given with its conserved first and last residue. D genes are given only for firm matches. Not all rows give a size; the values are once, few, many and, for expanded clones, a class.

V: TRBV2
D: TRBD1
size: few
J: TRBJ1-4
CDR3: CASKAQGGLNEKLFF
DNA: TGTGCCAGCAAGGCCCAGGGGGGACTTAATGAAAAACTGTTTTTT

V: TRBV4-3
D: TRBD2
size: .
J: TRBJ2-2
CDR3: CASSQQTSGNTGELFF
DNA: TGCGCCAGCAGCCAACAGACTAGCGGGAACACCGGGGAGCTGTTTTTT

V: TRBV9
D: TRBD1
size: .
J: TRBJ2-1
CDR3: CASTPVGQGDRPREQFF
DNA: TGTGCCAGCACCCCAGTGGGGCAGGGGGATCGGCCAAGGGAGCAGTTCTTC

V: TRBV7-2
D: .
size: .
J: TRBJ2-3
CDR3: CASSLVGSRTDTQYF
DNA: TGTGCCAGCAGCTTAGTCGGCAGTCGGACGGATACGCAGTATTTT

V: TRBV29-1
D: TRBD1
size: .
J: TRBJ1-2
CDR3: CSVVRDRGSGGYTF
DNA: TGCAGCGTTGTGCGGGACAGGGGGAGTGGAGGCTACACCTTC

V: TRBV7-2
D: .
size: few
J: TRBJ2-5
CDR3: CASSLGPQETQYF
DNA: TGTGCCAGCAGCTTAGGACCTCAAGAGACCCAGTACTTC

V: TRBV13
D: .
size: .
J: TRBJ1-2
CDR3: CASSLAQGGYGYTF
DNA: TGTGCCAGCAGCTTAGCGCAGGGAGGCTATGGCTACACCTTC

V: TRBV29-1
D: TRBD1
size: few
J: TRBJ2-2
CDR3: CSGQGAIGAGELFF
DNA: TGCAGCGGACAGGGGGCCATCGGAGCCGGGGAGCTGTTTTTT

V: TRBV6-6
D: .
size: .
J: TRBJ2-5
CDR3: CASSTGPSEETQYF
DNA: TGTGCCAGCAGCACGGGGCCCTCTGAAGAGACCCAGTACTTC

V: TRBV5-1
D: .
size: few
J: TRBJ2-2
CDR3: CASSLGQDPGELFF
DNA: TGCGCCAGCAGCTTGGGGCAGGACCCCGGTGAGCTGTTTTTT

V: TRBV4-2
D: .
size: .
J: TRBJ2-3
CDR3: CASSQALGRTSTDTQYF
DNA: TGTGCCAGCAGCCAAGCCCTCGGCAGAACCTCCACAGATACGCAGTATTTT

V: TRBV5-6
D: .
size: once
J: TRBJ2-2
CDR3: CASSLGRVSGELFF
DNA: TGTGCCAGCAGCTTGGGTCGTGTGTCCGGGGAGCTGTTTTTT

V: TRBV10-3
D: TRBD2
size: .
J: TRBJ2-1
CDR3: CAINPSGGTPSSYNEQFF
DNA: TGTGCCATCAACCCTAGCGGGGGCACCCCTAGCTCCTACAATGAGCAGTTCTTC

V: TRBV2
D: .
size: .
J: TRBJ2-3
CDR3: CASTEGGQGTDTQYF
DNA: TGTGCCTCCACGGAGGGGGGGCAGGGCACAGATACGCAGTATTTT

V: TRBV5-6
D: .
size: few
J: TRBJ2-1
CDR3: CASSRNNEQFF
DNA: TGTGCCAGCAGCCGAAACAATGAGCAGTTCTTC

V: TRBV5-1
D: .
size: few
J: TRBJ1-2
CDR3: CASSLVSGGSGYGYTF
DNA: TGCGCCAGCAGCTTGGTTTCCGGGGGCTCCGGCTATGGCTACACCTTC

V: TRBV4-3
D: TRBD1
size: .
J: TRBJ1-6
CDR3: CASSQNPLGQDSPLHF
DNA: TGCGCCAGCAGCCAAAATCCTCTCGGACAGGATTCACCCCTCCACTTT

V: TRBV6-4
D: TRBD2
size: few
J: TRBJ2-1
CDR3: CASSTGLAGFDEQFF
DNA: TGTGCCAGCAGTACCGGACTAGCGGGGTTTGATGAGCAGTTCTTC

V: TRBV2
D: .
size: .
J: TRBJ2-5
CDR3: CASSEVRETQYF
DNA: TGTGCCAGCAGTGAAGTGAGAGAGACCCAGTACTTC

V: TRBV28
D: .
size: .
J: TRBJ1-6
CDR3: CASSLGTFTLHF
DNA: TGTGCCAGCAGTTTGGGAACTTTTACCCTCCACTTT

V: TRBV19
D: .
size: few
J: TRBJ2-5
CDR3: CASSIGAEFKTQYF
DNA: TGTGCCAGTAGTATTGGGGCTGAGTTTAAGACCCAGTACTTC

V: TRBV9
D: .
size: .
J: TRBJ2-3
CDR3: CASSVRGATDTQYF
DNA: TGTGCCAGCAGCGTCCGGGGGGCCACAGATACGCAGTATTTT

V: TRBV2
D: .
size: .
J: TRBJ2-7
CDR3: CASTSGDEQYF
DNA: TGTGCCAGCACGTCGGGCGACGAGCAGTACTTC

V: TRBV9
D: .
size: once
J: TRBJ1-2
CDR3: CASSVEGRGHYGYTF
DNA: TGTGCCAGCAGCGTAGAAGGACGAGGGCATTATGGCTACACCTTC

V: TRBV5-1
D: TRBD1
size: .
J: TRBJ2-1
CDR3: CASSLGPGQHNEQFF
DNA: TGCGCCAGCAGCTTGGGACCGGGACAGCACAATGAGCAGTTCTTC

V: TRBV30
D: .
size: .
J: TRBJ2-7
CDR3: CAWSGGQGSYEQYF
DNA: TGTGCCTGGAGTGGCGGGCAGGGCTCCTACGAGCAGTACTTC

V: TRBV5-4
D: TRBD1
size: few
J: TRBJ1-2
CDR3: CASSLAGQESYGYTF
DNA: TGTGCCAGCAGCTTGGCAGGACAGGAGAGCTATGGCTACACCTTC

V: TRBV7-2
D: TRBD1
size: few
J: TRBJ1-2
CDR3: CASSLGTGAAGYTF
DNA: TGTGCCAGCAGCTTGGGGACAGGGGCGGCTGGCTACACCTTC

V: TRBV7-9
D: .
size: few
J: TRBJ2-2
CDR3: CASSLTGELFF
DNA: TGTGCCAGCAGCCTTACCGGGGAGCTGTTTTTT

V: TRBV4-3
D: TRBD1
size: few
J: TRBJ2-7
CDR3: CASSLTQGASSYEQYF
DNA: TGCGCCAGCAGCCTCACCCAGGGGGCTAGCTCCTACGAGCAGTACTTC

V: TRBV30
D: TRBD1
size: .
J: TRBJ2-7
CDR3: CAWSIKTGGGYEQYF
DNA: TGTGCCTGGAGTATAAAGACAGGGGGTGGGTACGAGCAGTACTTC

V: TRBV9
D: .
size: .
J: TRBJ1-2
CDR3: CASSGQASNYGYTF
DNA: TGTGCCAGCAGCGGACAGGCTTCTAACTATGGCTACACCTTC

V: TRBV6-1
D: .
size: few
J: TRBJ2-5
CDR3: CASSRYETGPKTQYF
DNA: TGTGCCAGCAGCCGATACGAGACAGGTCCCAAGACCCAGTACTTC

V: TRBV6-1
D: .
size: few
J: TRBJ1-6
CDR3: CASSETSGRNSPLHF
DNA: TGTGCCAGCAGTGAAACGAGTGGTCGGAATTCACCCCTCCACTTT

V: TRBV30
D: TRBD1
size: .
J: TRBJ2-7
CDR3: CAWIGTGATYEQYF
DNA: TGTGCCTGGATCGGGACAGGGGCTACCTACGAGCAGTACTTC

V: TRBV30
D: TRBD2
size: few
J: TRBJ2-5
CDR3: CAWRISGGEVTQYF
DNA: TGTGCCTGGAGGATTAGCGGGGGGGAGGTGACCCAGTACTTC

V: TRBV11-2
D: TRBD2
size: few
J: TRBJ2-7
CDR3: CASSLASGDAYEQYF
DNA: TGTGCCAGCAGCTTAGCTAGCGGGGACGCCTACGAGCAGTACTTC

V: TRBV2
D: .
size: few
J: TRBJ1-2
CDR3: CASSEANNYGYTF
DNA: TGTGCCAGCAGTGAGGCCAACAACTATGGCTACACCTTC

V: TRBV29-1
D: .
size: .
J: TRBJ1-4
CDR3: CSVGGSLEKLFF
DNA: TGCAGCGTTGGGGGGTCTCTTGAAAAACTGTTTTTT

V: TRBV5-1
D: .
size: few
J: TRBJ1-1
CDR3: CASSFTGNTEAFF
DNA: TGCGCCAGCAGCTTCACAGGTAACACTGAAGCTTTCTTT

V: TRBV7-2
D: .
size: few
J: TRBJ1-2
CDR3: CASSFARTGYGYTF
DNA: TGTGCCAGCAGCTTCGCTAGAACAGGGTATGGCTACACCTTC

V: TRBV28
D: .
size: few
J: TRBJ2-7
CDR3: CASSHGPYEQYF
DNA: TGTGCCAGCAGCCACGGACCCTACGAGCAGTACTTC

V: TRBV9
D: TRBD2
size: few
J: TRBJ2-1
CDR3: CASSVLTSGGYNEQFF
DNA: TGTGCCAGCAGCGTGCTAACTAGCGGGGGGTACAATGAGCAGTTCTTC

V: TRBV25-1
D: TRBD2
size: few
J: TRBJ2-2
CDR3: CASSDELAGAQYTGELFF
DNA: TGTGCCAGCAGTGACGAACTAGCGGGGGCACAGTACACCGGGGAGCTGTTTTTT

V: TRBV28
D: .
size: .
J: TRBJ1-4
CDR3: CASSNRDTNEKLFF
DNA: TGTGCCAGCAGTAACCGGGACACTAATGAAAAACTGTTTTTT